This T cell receptor beta chain originates from a study of response to subunit inactivated influenza vaccine. One entry per CDR3 protein, called by TCRdb with MiXCR from the RT-PCR reads. The table lists about 650,000 distinct CDR3 sequences, around 15% of them singletons. The germline V gene encodes CDR1 SGHRS and CDR2 YFSETQ. There are 15 residues in the CDR3. V shed 4 bases and J shed 4 bases, with 16 bases lying between them. Study-wide results and caveats: Authors suggested few new T cells are recruited by each seasonal influenza vaccination.

This clonotype was detected a few times. Its antigen remains unknown. The chain joins TRBV5-1 to TRBJ2-3; D might be TRBD2 (6 bases). The sequence was obtained from a man aged 45 to 65 who received an inactivated influenza vaccine. Specimen: PBMCs from blood, collected around two weeks before vaccination. The CDR3 reads CASSPVGGSPDTQYF. The CDR3 nucleotides read TGCGCCAGCAGCCCGGTTGGGGGGTCCCCAGATACGCAGTATTTT.